This T cell receptor (beta chain) was captured in a study of blood T cell repertoires in COVID-19. Overall study context: There were acute and convalescent COVID-19 samples, and they came from the United States, Italy and Spain. PBMCs, B-cell-depleted T cells, or T cells were the source of the cDNA or gDNA that made up the material.

Authors' processing steps: Reference gene primer amplification gave nucleated cell count estimates. The table came from immunoSEQ multiplex PCR; TCRdb's copy has only in-frame clones and leaves some out. That table furnishes V, J and clone size, whereas the DNA furnished D and trimming. The data contain about 150,000 clones, about 80% of them seen just once; the ten biggest clones take up 9% to 13%. V shed 5 bases, J shed 4 bases, and the junction held 2 bases outside the gene matches. The CDR3 totals 13 residues. CDR1 MNHEY and CDR2 SVGAGI come from the germline V gene. Enrolled during active infection, Seattle patients were then followed longitudinally.

The J gene is TRBJ1-1, the V gene TRBV6-5, with 9 bases identical to TRBD1. The sample taken for sequencing was peripheral blood. The sequence was collected from an older woman with COVID-19, enrolled during active disease. Here the CDR3 DNA reads TGTGCCAGCAGTCGGGACAGGGTCACTGAAGCTTTCTTT. Translation gives CASSRDRVTEAFF.